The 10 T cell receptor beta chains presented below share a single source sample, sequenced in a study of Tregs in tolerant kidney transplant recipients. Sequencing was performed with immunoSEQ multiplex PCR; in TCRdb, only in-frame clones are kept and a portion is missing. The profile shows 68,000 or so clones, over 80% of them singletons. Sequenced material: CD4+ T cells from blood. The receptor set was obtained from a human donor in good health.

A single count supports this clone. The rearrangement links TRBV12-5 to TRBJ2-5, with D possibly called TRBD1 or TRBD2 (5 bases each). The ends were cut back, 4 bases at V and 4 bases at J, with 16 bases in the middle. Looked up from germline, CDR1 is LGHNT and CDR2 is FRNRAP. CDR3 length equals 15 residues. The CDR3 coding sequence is TGTGCTAGTGGTTCCCTTAACCCTGGGGGAGAGACCCAGTACTTC. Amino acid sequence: CASGSLNPGGETQYF.

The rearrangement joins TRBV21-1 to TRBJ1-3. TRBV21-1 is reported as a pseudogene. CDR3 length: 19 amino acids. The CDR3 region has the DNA TGTGCCAGCAGCAAACCGGACACCGGGGGTATCCTCTCTGGAAACACCATATATTTT. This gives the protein CASSKPDTGGILSGNTIYF.

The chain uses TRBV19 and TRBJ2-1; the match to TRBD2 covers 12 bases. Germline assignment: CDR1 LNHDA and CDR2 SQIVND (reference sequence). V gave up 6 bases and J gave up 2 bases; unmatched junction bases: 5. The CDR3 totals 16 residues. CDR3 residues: CASSGRLAGAYNEQFF. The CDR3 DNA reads TGTGCCAGTAGCGGCCGACTAGCGGGAGCCTACAATGAGCAGTTCTTC.

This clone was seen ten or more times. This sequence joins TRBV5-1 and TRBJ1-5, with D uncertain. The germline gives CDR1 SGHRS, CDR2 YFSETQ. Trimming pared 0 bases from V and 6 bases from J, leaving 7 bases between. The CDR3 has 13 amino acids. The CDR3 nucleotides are TGCGCCAGCAGCTTGGGGGAGCTTCAGCCCCAGCATTTT. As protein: CASSLGELQPQHF.

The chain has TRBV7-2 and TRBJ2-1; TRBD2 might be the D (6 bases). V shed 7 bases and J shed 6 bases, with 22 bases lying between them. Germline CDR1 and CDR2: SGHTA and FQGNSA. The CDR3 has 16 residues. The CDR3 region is CASTLPRLVRGNEQFF. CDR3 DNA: TGTGCCAGCACTCTACCCCGACTAGTAAGGGGCAATGAGCAGTTCTTC.

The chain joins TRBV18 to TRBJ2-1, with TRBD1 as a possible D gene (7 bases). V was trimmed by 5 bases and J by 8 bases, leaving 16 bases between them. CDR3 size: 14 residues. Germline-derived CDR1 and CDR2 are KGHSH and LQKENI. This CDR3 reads CASSAGQFMYEQFF. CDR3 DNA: TGTGCCAGCTCAGCGGGACAGTTTATGTATGAGCAGTTCTTC.

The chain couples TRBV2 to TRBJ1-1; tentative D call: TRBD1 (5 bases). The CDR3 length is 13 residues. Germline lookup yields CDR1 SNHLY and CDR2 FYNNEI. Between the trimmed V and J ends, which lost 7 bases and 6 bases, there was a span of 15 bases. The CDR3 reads CASTPSGGAEAFF. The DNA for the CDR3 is TGTGCCAGCACCCCCTCCGGGGGGGCTGAAGCTTTCTTT.

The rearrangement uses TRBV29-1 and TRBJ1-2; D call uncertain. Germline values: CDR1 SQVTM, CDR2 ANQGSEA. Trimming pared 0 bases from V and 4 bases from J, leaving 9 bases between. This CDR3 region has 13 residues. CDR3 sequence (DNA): TGCAGCGTTGAAGATGGTTTGGGCTATGGCTACACCTTC. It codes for CSVEDGLGYGYTF. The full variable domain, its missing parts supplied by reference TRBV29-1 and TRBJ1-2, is SAVISQKPSRDICQRGTSLTIQCQVDSQVTMMFWYRQQPGQSLTLIATANQGSEATYESGFVIDKFPISRPNLTFSTLTVSNMSPEDSSIYLCSVEDGLGYGYTFGSGTRLTVV.

For the CDR3, the DNA is TGTGCCAGCAGCTTAGGGCCGAACTATGGCTACACCTTC. Its protein product is CASSLGPNYGYTF. The rearrangement joins TRBV7-2 to TRBJ1-2; D remains unclear. The CDR3 extends over 13 amino acids. Trimming shortened V by 1 base and J by 2 bases, and 5 bases separated the two germline ends. CDR1 is SGHTA, CDR2 FQGNSA, per germline.

Here the CDR3 reads CASTPRTSGLAGVSYEQYF. In DNA form, the CDR3 reads TGTGCCAGCACCCCCCGTACCTCGGGACTAGCGGGAGTCTCCTACGAGCAGTACTTC. This sequence joins TRBV7-2 and TRBJ2-7; 14 positions match TRBD2. CDR3 length equals 19 residues. Germline V gene lookup returns CDR1 SGHTA and CDR2 FQGNSA. Trimming took 7 bases from V and 0 from J; bases not matched to a gene: 14.